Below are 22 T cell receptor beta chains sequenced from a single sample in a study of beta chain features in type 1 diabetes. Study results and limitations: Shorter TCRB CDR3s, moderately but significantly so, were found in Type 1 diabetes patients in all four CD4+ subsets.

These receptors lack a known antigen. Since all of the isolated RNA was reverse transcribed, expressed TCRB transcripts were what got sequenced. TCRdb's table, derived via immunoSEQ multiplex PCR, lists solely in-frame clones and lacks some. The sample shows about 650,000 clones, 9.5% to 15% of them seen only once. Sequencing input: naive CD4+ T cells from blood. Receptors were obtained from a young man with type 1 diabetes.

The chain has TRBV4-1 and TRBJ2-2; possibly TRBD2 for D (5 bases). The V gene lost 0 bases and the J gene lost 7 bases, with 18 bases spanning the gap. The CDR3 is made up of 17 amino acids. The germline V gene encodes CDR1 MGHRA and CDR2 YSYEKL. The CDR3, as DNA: TGCGCCAGCAGCCAAGAGGGGATTCATCGCGGGTACGGGGAGCTGTTTTTT. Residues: CASSQEGIHRGYGELFF.

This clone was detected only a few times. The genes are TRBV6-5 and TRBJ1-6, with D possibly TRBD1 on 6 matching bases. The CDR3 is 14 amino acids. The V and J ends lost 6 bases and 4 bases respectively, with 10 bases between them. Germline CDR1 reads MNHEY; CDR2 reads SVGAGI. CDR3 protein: CASSFGQYNSPLHF. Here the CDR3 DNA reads TGTGCCAGCAGCTTCGGACAGTATAATTCACCCCTCCACTTT.

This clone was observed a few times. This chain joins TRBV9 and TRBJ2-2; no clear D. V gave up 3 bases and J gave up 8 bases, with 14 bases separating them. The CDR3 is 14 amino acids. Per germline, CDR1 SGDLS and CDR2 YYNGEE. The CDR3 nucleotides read TGTGCCAGCAGCGCACCAGCAGAGCCAGGGGAGCTGTTTTTT. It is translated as CASSAPAEPGELFF.

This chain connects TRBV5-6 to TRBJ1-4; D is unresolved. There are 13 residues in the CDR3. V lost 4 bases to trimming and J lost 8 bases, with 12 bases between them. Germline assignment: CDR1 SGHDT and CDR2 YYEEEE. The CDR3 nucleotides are TGTGCCAGCAGCCCCAGCTTCGGCGAAAAACTGTTTTTT. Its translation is CASSPSFGEKLFF.

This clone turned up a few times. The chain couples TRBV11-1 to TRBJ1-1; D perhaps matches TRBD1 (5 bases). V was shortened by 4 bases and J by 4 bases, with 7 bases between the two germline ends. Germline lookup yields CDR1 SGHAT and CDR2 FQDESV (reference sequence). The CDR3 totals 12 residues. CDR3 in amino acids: CASSSQGTEAFF. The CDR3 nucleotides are TGTGCCAGCAGCTCCCAGGGCACTGAAGCTTTCTTT.

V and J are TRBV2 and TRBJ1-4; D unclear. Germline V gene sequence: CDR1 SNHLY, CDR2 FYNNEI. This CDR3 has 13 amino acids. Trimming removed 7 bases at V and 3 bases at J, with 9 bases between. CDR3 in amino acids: CASTISPNEKLFF. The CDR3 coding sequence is TGTGCCAGCACCATAAGTCCTAATGAAAAACTGTTTTTT.

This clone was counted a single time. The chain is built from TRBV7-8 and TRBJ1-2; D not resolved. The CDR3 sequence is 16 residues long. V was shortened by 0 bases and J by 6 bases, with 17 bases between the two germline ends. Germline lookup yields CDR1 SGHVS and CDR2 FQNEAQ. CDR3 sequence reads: CASSLAGRGRLNGYTF. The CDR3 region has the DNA TGTGCCAGCAGCTTAGCAGGGCGGGGTCGACTGAATGGCTACACCTTC.

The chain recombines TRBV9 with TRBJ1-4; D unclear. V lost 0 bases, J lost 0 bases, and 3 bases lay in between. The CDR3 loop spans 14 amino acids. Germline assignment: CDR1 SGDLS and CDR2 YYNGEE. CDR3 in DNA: TGTGCCAGCAGCGTAGTGGCAACTAATGAAAAACTGTTTTTT. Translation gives CASSVVATNEKLFF. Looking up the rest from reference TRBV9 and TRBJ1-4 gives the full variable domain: DSGVTQTPKHLITATGQRVTLRCSPRSGDLSVYWYQQSLDQGLQFLIQYYNGEERAKGNILERFSAQQFPDLHSELNLSSLELGDSALYFCASSVVATNEKLFFGSGTQLSVL.

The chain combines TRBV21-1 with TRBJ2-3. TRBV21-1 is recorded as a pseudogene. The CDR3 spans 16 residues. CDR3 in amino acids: CASSNRKGPCLNTQYF. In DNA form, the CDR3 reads TGTGCCAGCAGCAATCGGAAGGGCCCCTGCTTGAATACGCAGTATTTT.

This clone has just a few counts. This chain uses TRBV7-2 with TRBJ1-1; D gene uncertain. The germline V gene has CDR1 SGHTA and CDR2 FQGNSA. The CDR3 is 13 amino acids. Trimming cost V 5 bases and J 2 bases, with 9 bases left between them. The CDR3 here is CASSRGGNTEAFF. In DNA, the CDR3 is TGTGCCAGCAGCCGAGGAGGAAACACTGAAGCTTTCTTT.

CDR3 region: CASSKGDPSTDTQYF. The CDR3 DNA reads as TGTGCCAGCAGCAAGGGGGACCCAAGCACAGATACGCAGTATTTT. The chain employs TRBV21-1 and TRBJ2-3. TRBV21-1 is deemed a pseudogene. The CDR3 runs to 15 residues.

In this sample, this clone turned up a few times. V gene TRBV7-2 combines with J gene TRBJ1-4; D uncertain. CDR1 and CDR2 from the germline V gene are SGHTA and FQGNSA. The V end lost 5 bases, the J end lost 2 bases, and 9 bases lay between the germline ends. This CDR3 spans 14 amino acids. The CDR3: CASSTEATNEKLFF. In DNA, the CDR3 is TGTGCCAGCAGCACCGAGGCCACTAATGAAAAACTGTTTTTT.

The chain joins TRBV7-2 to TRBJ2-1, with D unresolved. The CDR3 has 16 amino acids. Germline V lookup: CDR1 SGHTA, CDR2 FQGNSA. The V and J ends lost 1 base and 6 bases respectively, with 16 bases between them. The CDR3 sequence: CASSLVGSSRSNEQFF. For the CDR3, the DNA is TGTGCCAGCAGCTTAGTTGGCTCTAGTAGGTCCAATGAGCAGTTCTTC.

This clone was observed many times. The CDR3, as DNA: TGTGCCAGCAGCCCCTTTGAGCGGAGGCTACGAGAGACCCAGTACTTC. Protein: CASSPFERRLRETQYF. The chain has TRBV11-2 and TRBJ2-5, with D possibly matching TRBD2 (5 bases). V was pared by 5 bases and J by 4 bases, with 20 bases between. CDR3 length equals 16 residues. The germline CDR1 and CDR2 sequences are SGHAT and FQNNGV.

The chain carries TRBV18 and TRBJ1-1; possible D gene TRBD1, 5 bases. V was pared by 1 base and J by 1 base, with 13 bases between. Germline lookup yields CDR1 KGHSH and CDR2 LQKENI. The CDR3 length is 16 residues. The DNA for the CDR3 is TGTGCCAGCTCACCACTAGAGGGGCCCCAGAACACTGAAGCTTTCTTT. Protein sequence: CASSPLEGPQNTEAFF.

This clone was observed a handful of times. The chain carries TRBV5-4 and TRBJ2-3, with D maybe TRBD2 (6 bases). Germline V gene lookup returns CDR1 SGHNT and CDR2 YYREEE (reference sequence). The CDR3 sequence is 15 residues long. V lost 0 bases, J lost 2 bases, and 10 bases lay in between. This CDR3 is CASSLAGDLTDTQYF. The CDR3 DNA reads TGTGCCAGCAGCTTGGCGGGGGACCTCACAGATACGCAGTATTTT.

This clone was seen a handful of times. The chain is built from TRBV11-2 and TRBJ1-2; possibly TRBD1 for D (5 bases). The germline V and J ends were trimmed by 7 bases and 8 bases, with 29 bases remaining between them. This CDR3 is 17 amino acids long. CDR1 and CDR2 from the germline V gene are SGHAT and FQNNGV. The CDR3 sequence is CASTSFVGRGHREGYTF. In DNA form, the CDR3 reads TGTGCCAGCACCTCATTTGTGGGGAGGGGCCATCGTGAGGGCTACACCTTC. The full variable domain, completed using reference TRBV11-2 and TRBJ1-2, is EAGVAQSPRYKIIEKRQSVAFWCNPISGHATLYWYQQILGQGPKLLIQFQNNGVVDDSQLPKDRFSAERLKGVDSTLKIQPAKLEDSAVYLCASTSFVGRGHREGYTFGSGTRLTVV.

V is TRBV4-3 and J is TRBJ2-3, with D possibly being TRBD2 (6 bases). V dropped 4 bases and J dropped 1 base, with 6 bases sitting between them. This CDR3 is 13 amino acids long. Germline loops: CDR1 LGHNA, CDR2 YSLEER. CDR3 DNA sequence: TGCGCCAGCAGCCGGGAGGGCACAGATACGCAGTATTTT. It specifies CASSREGTDTQYF.

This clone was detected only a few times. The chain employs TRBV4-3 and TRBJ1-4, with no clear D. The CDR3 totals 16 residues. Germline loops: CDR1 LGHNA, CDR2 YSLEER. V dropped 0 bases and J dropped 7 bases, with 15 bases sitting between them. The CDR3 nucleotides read TGCGCCAGCAGCCAAGATTTTAAAGGGATGAGTGAAAAACTGTTTTTT. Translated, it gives CASSQDFKGMSEKLFF.

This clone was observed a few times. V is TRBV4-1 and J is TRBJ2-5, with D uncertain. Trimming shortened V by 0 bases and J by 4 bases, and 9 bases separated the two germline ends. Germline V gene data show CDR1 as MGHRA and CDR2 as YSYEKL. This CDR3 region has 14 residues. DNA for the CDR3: TGCGCCAGCAGCCAAGATGTGACAAGAGAGACCCAGTACTTC. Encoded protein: CASSQDVTRETQYF.

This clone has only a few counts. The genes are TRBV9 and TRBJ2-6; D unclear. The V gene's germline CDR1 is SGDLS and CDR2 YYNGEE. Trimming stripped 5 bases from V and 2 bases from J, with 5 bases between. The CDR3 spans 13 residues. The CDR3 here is CASRETGANVLTF. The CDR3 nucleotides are TGTGCCAGCAGGGAAACTGGGGCCAACGTCCTGACTTTC.

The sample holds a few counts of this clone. In DNA form, the CDR3 reads TGTGCCATCAGTGAGTCGTGGGGACAGGGGACCGGGGAGCTGTTTTTT. Translation gives CAISESWGQGTGELFF. The chain couples TRBV10-3 to TRBJ2-2; TRBD1 aligns across 10 bases. Germline values: CDR1 ENHRY, CDR2 SYGVKD. The CDR3 extends over 16 amino acids. The V segment lost 0 bases and the J segment 5 bases; nucleotides outside the gene matches: 3.